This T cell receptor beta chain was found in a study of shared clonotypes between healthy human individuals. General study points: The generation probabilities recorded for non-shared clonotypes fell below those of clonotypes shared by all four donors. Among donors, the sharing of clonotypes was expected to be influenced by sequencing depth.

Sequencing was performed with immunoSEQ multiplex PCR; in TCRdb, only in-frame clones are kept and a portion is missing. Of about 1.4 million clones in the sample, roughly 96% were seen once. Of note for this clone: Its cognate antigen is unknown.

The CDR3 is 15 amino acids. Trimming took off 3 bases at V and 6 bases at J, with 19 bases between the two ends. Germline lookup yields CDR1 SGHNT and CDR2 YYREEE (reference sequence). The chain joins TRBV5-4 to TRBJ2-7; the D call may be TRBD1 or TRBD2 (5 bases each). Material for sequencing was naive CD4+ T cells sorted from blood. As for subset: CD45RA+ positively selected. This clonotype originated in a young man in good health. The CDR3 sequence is CASSSEKRGPREQYF. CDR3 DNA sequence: TGTGCCAGCAGCTCGGAAAAAAGGGGACCTCGCGAGCAGTACTTC.